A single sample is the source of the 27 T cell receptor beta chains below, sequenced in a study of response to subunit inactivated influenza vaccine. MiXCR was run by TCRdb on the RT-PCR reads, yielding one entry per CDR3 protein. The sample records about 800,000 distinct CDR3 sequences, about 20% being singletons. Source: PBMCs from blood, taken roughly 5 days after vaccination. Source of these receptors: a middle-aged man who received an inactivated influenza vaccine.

The CDR3 sequence is CASSLSLGTQYF. CDR3 nucleotides: TGTGCCAGCAGTTTATCCCTCGGGACCCAGTACTTC. This rearrangement joins TRBV12-3 or TRBV12-4 to TRBJ2-5; D gene uncertain. V lost 2 bases to trimming and J lost 7 bases, with 8 bases between them. The length of the CDR3 is 12 residues.

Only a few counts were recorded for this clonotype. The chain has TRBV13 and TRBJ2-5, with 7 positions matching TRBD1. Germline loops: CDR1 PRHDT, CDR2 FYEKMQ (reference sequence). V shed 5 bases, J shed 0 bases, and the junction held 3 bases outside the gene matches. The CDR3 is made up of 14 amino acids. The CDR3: CASSRTGYQETQYF. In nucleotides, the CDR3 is TGTGCCAGCAGCCGGACAGGATACCAAGAGACCCAGTACTTC. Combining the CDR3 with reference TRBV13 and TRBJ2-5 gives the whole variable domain AAGVIQSPRHLIKEKRETATLKCYPIPRHDTVYWYQQGPGQDPQFLISFYEKMQSDKGSIPDRFSAQQFSDYHSELNMSSLELGDSALYFCASSRTGYQETQYFGPGTRLLVL.

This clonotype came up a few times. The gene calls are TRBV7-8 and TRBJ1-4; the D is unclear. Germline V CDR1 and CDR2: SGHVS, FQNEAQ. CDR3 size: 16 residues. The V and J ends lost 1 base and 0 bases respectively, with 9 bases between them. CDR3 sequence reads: CASSLDRHPTNEKLFF. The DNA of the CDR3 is TGTGCCAGCAGCTTAGACAGACACCCAACTAATGAAAAACTGTTTTTT.

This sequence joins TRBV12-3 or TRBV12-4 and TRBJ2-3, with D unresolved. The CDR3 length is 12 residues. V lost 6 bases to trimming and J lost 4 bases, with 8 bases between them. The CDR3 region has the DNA TGTGCCAGCAGATCGAACGCAGATACGCAGTATTTT. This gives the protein CASRSNADTQYF.

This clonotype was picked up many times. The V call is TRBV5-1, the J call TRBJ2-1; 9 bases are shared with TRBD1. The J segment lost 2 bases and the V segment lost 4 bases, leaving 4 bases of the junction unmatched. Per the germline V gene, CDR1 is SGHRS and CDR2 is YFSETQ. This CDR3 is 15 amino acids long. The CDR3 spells CASSLDRGAYNEQFF. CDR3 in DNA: TGCGCCAGCAGCCTGGACAGGGGTGCCTACAATGAGCAGTTCTTC.

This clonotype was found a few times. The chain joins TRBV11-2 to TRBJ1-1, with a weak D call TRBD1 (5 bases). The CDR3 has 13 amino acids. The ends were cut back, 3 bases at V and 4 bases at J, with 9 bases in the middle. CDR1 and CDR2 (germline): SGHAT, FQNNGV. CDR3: CASSLADSTEAFF. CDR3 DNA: TGTGCCAGCAGCTTGGCTGACAGCACTGAAGCTTTCTTT.

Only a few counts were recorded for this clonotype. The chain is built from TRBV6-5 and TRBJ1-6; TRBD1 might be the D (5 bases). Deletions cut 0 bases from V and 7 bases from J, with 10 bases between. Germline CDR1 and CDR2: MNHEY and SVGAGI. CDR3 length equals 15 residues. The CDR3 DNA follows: TGTGCCAGCAGTTACTCGCCAGGGCTGAATTCACCCCTCCACTTT. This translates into CASSYSPGLNSPLHF.

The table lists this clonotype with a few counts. DNA for the CDR3: TGTGCCAGCAGTTCGTCCCCTGCGGGCGGGGAGCTGTTTTTT. Translating gives CASSSSPAGGELFF. The V and J genes are TRBV6-5 and TRBJ2-2; weak D call: TRBD2 (5 bases). V was cut by 4 bases and J by 7 bases, with 13 bases left in between. The CDR3 sequence is 14 residues long. CDR1 and CDR2 from the germline V gene are MNHEY and SVGAGI.

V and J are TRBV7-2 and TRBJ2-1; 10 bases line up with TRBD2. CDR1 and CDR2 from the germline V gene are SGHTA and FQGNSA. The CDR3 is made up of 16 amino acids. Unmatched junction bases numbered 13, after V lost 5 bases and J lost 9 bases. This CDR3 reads CASSPSGLAMNSEQFF. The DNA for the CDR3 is TGTGCCAGCAGCCCCTCGGGACTAGCGATGAATTCTGAGCAGTTCTTC.

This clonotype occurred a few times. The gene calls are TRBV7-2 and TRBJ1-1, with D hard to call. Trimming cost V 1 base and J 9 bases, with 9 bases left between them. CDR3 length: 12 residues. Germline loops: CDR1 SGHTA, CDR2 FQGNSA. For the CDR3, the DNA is TGTGCCAGCAGCTTAGGGCAGACCAAAGCTTTCTTT. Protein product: CASSLGQTKAFF.

CDR3 region: CASSLPVNTEAFF. CDR3 DNA sequence: TGTGCCAGCAGTTTACCGGTGAACACTGAAGCTTTCTTT. The chain recombines TRBV28 with TRBJ1-1, with no clear D. CDR1 MDHEN and CDR2 SYDVKM come from the germline V gene. Trimming removed 2 bases from V and 0 bases from J, with 4 bases in between. The CDR3 length is 13 residues.

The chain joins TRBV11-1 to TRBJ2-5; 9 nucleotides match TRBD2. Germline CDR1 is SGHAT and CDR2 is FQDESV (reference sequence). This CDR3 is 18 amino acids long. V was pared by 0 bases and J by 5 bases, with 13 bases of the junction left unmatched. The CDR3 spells CASSLAQVGTSSDETQYF. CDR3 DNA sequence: TGTGCCAGCAGCTTAGCGCAAGTGGGGACTAGCTCCGATGAGACCCAGTACTTC.

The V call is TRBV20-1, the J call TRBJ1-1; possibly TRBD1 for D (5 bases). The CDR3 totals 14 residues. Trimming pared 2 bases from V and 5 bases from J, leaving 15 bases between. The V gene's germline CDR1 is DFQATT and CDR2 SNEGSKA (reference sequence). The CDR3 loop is CSARTDTGWTEAFF. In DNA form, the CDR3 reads TGCAGTGCTAGAACGGACACCGGGTGGACTGAAGCTTTCTTT.

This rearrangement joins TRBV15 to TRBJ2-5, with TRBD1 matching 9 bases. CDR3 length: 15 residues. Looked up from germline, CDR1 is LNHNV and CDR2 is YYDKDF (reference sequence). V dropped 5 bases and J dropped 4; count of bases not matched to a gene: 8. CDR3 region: CATSRRQGVGETQYF. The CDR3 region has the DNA TGTGCCACCAGCCGACGACAGGGGGTGGGAGAGACCCAGTACTTC.

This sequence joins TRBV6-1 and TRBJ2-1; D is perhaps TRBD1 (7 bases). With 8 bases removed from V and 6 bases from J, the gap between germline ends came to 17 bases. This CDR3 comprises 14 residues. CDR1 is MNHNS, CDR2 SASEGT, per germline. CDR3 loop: CASSGGGQVNEQFF. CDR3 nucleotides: TGTGCCAGCTCAGGGGGAGGACAGGTCAATGAGCAGTTCTTC.

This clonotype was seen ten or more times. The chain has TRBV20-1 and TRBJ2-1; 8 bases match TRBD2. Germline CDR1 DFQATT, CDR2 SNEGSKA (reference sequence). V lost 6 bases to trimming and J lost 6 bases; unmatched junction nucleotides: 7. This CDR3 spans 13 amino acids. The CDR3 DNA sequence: TGCAGTGCCCAAGCGGGAGCCGGCAATGAGCAGTTCTTC. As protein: CSAQAGAGNEQFF.

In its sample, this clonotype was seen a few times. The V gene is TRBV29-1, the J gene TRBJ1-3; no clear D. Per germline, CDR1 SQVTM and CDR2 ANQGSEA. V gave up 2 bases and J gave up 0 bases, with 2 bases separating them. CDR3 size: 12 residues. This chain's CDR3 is CSVELSGNTIYF. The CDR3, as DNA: TGCAGCGTTGAACTCTCTGGAAACACCATATATTTT.

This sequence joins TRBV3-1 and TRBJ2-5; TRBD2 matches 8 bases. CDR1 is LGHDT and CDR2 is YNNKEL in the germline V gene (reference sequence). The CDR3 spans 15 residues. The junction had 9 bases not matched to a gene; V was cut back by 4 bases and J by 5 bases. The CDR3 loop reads CASSPRGGPGETQYF. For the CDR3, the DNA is TGTGCCAGCAGCCCCCGGGGGGGGCCAGGGGAGACCCAGTACTTC.

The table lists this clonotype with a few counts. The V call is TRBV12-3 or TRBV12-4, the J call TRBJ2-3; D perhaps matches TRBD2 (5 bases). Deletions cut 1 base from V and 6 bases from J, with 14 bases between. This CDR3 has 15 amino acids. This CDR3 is CASSLGGSSSDTQYF. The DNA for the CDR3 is TGTGCCAGCAGTTTAGGAGGGAGCAGTTCGGATACGCAGTATTTT.

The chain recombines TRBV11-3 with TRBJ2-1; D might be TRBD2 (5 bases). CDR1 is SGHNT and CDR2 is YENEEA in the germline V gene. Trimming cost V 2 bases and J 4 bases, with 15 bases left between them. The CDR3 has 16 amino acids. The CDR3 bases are TGTGCCAGCAGCTTAAGCCGACTCCCGGGATACAATGAGCAGTTCTTC. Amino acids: CASSLSRLPGYNEQFF.

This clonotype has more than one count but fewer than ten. The CDR3: CASSQDGRDGSYNEQFF. The CDR3 DNA reads as TGTGCCAGCAGCCAAGATGGGCGGGATGGGTCCTACAATGAGCAGTTCTTC. V gene TRBV4-2 combines with J gene TRBJ2-1; D perhaps matches TRBD2 (6 bases). This CDR3 is built from 17 residues. Germline assignment: CDR1 LGHNA and CDR2 YNFKEQ. The V gene lost 0 bases and the J gene lost 1 base, with 13 bases spanning the gap.

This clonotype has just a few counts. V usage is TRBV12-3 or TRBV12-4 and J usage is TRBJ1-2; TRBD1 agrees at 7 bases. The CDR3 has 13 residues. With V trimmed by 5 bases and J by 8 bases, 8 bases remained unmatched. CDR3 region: CASSPTGDWGYTF. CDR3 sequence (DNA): TGTGCCAGCAGTCCTACAGGGGACTGGGGCTACACCTTC.

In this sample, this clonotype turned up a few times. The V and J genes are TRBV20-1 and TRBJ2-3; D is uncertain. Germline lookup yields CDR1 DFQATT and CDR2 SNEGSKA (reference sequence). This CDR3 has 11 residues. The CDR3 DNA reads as TGCAGGCCGTTTCGGTCAGATACGCAGTATTTT. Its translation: CRPFRSDTQYF.

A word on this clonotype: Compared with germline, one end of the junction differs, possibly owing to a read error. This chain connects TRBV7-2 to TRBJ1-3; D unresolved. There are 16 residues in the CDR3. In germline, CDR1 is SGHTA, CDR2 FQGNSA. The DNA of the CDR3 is TGTGCCAGCAGCATAGCGCAGGCCCGCTCTGGAAACACCATATATTTT. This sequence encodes CASSIAQARSGNTIYF.

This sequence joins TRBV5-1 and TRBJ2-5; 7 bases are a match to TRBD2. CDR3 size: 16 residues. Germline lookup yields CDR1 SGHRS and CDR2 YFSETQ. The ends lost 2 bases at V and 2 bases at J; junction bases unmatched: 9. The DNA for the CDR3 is TGCGCCAGCAGCTTACCCAGCGGGGTGGCTCAAGAGACCCAGTACTTC. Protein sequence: CASSLPSGVAQETQYF.

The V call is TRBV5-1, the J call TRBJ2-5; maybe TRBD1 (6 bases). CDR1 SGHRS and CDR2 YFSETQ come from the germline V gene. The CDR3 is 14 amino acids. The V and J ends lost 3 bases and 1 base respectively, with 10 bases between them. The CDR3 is CASSSGQLQETQYF. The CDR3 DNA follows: TGCGCCAGCAGCTCCGGACAGCTCCAAGAGACCCAGTACTTC.

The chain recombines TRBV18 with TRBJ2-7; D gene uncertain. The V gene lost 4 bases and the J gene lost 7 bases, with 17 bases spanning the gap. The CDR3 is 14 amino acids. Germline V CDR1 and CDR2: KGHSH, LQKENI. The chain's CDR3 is CASSLRKAPSEQYF. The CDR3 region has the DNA TGTGCCAGCTCACTTAGGAAAGCCCCCTCAGAGCAGTACTTC.